In its sample, the clone carrying this T cell receptor (beta chain) was seen once. As originally analysed: Nucleated cell counts were estimated from reference gene primer amplification. The assay was immunoSEQ multiplex PCR, and TCRdb's table has in-frame clones only and misses some. That table supplies the V and J calls and clone size; D and trimming were determined from the DNA. In the table there are tens of thousands of clones, 87% of which are singletons. This entry comes from a study of blood T cell repertoires in COVID-19. The sequenced sample was peripheral blood. The source is a woman in her forties or fifties with acute or convalescent COVID-19.

The DNA of the CDR3 is TGTGCCAGCAGCCCCAGGACTAGCGGGAGATTTGGAGATACGCAGTATTTT. This codes for CASSPRTSGRFGDTQYF. This chain uses TRBV7-2 with TRBJ2-3; 13 nucleotides line up with TRBD2. J gave up 5 bases and V 5 bases, and 10 bases lay outside the gene matches. CDR3 length: 17 residues. CDR1 and CDR2 (germline): SGHTA, FQGNSA. The full variable domain, completed using reference TRBV7-2 and TRBJ2-3, is GAGVSQSPSNKVTEKGKDVELRCDPISGHTALYWYRQSLGQGLEFLIYFQGNSAPDKSGLPSDRFSAERTGGSVSTLTIQRTQQEDSAVYLCASSPRTSGRFGDTQYFGPGTRLTVL.